This is a list of T cell receptor beta chains from one sample in a study of T cell repertoires in cytomegalovirus infection. TCRdb re-called the reads through MiXCR, storing one row per CDR3 protein. The data contain under 500,000 distinct CDR3 sequences, under 55% of them seen just once; the ten biggest clones take up approximately 40%. No cognate antigen is known for these TCRs. The material sequenced was cultured PBMCs, taken from culture after CMV antigen stimulation. The receptors here all came from a human donor in good health (CMV status not recorded). Some clones in this sample may be carry-over from other donors' samples. Each CDR3 is given with its conserved first and last residue. A D gene is named only where the DNA matches it firmly. Where a row states a size, it is once, few, many or the class of an expanded clone; other rows omit it.

clone size	V gene	D gene	J gene	CDR3 protein	CDR3 DNA
NA	TRBV20-1	NA	TRBJ2-3	CSARASSDTQYF	TGCAGTGCTAGAGCTAGCTCAGATACGCAGTATTTT
NA	TRBV7-2	TRBD2	TRBJ2-2	CASSTRTSGHAGELFF	TGTGCCAGCAGCACCAGGACTAGCGGCCACGCCGGGGAGCTGTTTTTT
few	TRBV4-3	NA	TRBJ1-5	CASSQDPRDQPQHF	TGCGCCAGCAGCCAAGACCCCAGGGACCAGCCCCAGCATTTT
NA	TRBV19	NA	TRBJ2-4	CASSLPTLTKNIQYF	TGTGCCAGTAGTCTCCCGACGCTAACCAAAAACATTCAGTACTTC
NA	TRBV5-1	NA	TRBJ2-4	CASSLGTTLGNIQYF	TGCGCCAGCAGCTTAGGGACGACGTTGGGAAACATTCAGTACTTC
NA	TRBV20-1	TRBD1	TRBJ2-7	CSVILDRGEQYF	TGCAGTGTTATTCTGGACAGGGGCGAGCAGTACTTC
once	TRBV2	TRBD2	TRBJ2-5	CASSFAGGQETQYF	TGTGCCAGCAGCTTTGCGGGAGGTCAAGAGACCCAGTACTTC
few	TRBV6-6	NA	TRBJ1-5	CASSYLGRIYSNQPQHF	TGTGCCAGCAGTTACTTGGGACGGATTTATAGCAATCAGCCCCAGCATTTT
few	TRBV15	NA	TRBJ1-4	CATSRDGGGEKLFF	TGTGCCACCAGCAGAGATGGGGGTGGAGAAAAACTGTTTTTT
NA	TRBV4-3	TRBD2	TRBJ2-5	CASSQRSSGRAETQYF	TGCGCCAGCAGCCAACGCTCTAGCGGGAGGGCCGAGACCCAGTACTTC
few	TRBV6-6	NA	TRBJ2-1	CASSSLDRDHNEQFF	TGTGCCAGCAGTTCCCTGGACCGGGATCACAATGAGCAGTTCTTC
NA	TRBV20-1	NA	TRBJ2-5	CSAQDQETQYF	TGCAGTGCTCAAGACCAAGAGACCCAGTACTTC
NA	TRBV5-1	NA	TRBJ2-6	CASSLNTARSSGGANVLTF	TGCGCCAGCAGCTTAAATACGGCCAGGAGCAGTGGAGGGGCCAACGTCCTGACTTTC
NA	TRBV4-3	TRBD2	TRBJ2-1	CASSQESGSFSYNEQFF	TGCGCCAGCAGCCAAGAGAGCGGGAGTTTTTCCTACAATGAGCAGTTCTTC
NA	TRBV7-2	NA	TRBJ2-7	CASSLGPLREQYF	TGTGCCAGCAGCCTCGGTCCCCTACGTGAGCAGTACTTC
once	TRBV5-1	NA	TRBJ2-3	CASSLYVGTDTQYF	TGCGCCAGCAGCTTGTATGTGGGCACAGATACGCAGTATTTT
NA	TRBV10-3	TRBD1	TRBJ2-5	CATSTGGAETQYF	TGTGCCACTAGTACAGGGGGCGCCGAGACCCAGTACTTC
once	TRBV7-9	TRBD2	TRBJ2-1	CASSLAEGGGDFDEQFF	TGTGCCAGCAGCTTAGCGGAGGGCGGGGGTGACTTCGATGAGCAGTTCTTC
NA	TRBV5-4	NA	TRBJ2-1	CASSLARGAPGEQFF	TGTGCCAGCAGCTTGGCCCGGGGGGCGCCGGGTGAGCAGTTCTTC
NA	TRBV20-1	NA	TRBJ1-1	CSARELYRIGRRTTEAFF	TGCAGTGCTAGAGAATTGTATCGTATCGGCAGGCGAACCACTGAAGCTTTCTTT
NA	TRBV11-2	NA	TRBJ2-3	CASSFAGRSTDTQYF	TGTGCCAGCAGCTTCGCGGGACGGAGCACAGATACGCAGTATTTT
NA	TRBV7-2	NA	TRBJ1-5	CASSLWGGRNQPQHF	TGTGCCAGCAGCTTATGGGGGGGCAGGAATCAGCCCCAGCATTTT
few	TRBV6-1	TRBD1	TRBJ2-5	CASSEGIGAGGVQETQYF	TGTGCCAGCAGTGAGGGGATTGGGGCAGGGGGCGTCCAAGAGACCCAGTACTTC
NA	TRBV7-6	NA	TRBJ1-1	CARLQEELGDTEAFF	TGTGCCAGACTACAGGAGGAACTCGGGGACACTGAAGCTTTCTTT
few	TRBV7-8	NA	TRBJ2-5	CASSLVYGGTAGETQYF	TGTGCCAGCAGCTTAGTTTACGGCGGGACTGCCGGAGAGACCCAGTACTTC
once	TRBV11-3	NA	TRBJ2-3	CASSFLHRGDTQYF	TGTGCCAGCAGCTTTCTTCACCGGGGAGATACGCAGTATTTT
NA	TRBV10-3	TRBD1	TRBJ1-6	CAIRQDRVDPLHF	TGTGCCATCCGCCAGGACAGGGTGGATCCCCTCCACTTT
once	TRBV12-3/TRBV12-4	TRBD2	TRBJ2-7	CASSFLAGVPKEQYF	TGTGCCAGCAGTTTCCTAGCGGGAGTTCCTAAAGAGCAGTACTTC
NA	TRBV6-1	TRBD1	TRBJ2-3	CASSEADRGIDTQYF	TGTGCCAGCAGTGAAGCTGACAGGGGAATAGATACGCAGTATTTT
NA	TRBV4-1	NA	TRBJ1-1	CASSQDLGVAFF	TGTGCCAGCAGCCAAGATCTAGGCGTGGCTTTCTTT
few	TRBV20-1	NA	TRBJ2-3	CSAPDSSLRTDTQYF	TGCAGTGCCCCGGACTCCTCTCTCCGCACAGATACGCAGTATTTT
NA	TRBV28	NA	TRBJ2-5	CASSFTPGLETQYF	TGTGCCAGCAGTTTCACCCCAGGGCTGGAGACCCAGTACTTC
NA	TRBV19	NA	TRBJ1-2	CASSISTAAANYGYTF	TGTGCCAGTAGTATATCGACGGCCGCAGCTAACTATGGCTACACCTTC
few	TRBV27	TRBD1	TRBJ2-5	CASSPWTGPDSETQYF	TGTGCCAGCAGTCCTTGGACAGGTCCGGATTCGGAGACCCAGTACTTC
NA	TRBV5-1	NA	TRBJ2-2	CASSLIGGANTGELFF	TGCGCCAGCAGCTTGATTGGCGGGGCAAACACCGGGGAGCTGTTTTTT
NA	TRBV2	NA	TRBJ2-1	CASSDFLAGEQFF	TGTGCCAGCAGTGACTTCCTGGCGGGTGAGCAGTTCTTC
few	TRBV4-1	NA	TRBJ1-5	CASSQDPDQPQHF	TGCGCCAGCAGCCAAGATCCCGATCAGCCCCAGCATTTT
NA	TRBV7-2	TRBD2	TRBJ2-1	CASSPSLSGAHGVF	TGTGCCAGCAGCCCCTCTCTTAGCGGGGCCCATGGGGTCTTC
NA	TRBV12-3/TRBV12-4	TRBD1	TRBJ2-7	CASSRQGTQQYF	TGTGCCAGCAGCCGACAGGGGACCCAGCAGTACTTC
many	TRBV12-3/TRBV12-4	NA	TRBJ1-1	CASSPSQGVNTEAFF	TGTGCCAGCAGCCCTTCCCAGGGAGTGAACACTGAAGCTTTCTTT
NA	TRBV6-5	TRBD2	TRBJ2-3	CAAGRGPDTQYF	TGTGCCGCAGGGAGGGGCCCAGATACGCAGTATTTT
NA	TRBV9	TRBD1	TRBJ1-1	CASSVGAGGQAFF	TGTGCCAGCAGCGTAGGGGCAGGGGGGCAAGCTTTCTTT
NA	TRBV4-1	NA	TRBJ2-3	CASSQETLGSTDTQYF	TGCGCCAGCAGCCAAGAGACCCTTGGGAGCACAGATACGCAGTATTTT
NA	TRBV5-1	NA	TRBJ2-1	CASSFRTPTYNEQFF	TGCGCCAGCAGCTTTAGGACGCCGACCTACAATGAGCAGTTCTTC
few	TRBV20-1	NA	TRBJ2-1	CSAIERNEQFF	TGCAGTGCTATAGAAAGAAATGAGCAGTTCTTC
NA	TRBV12-3/TRBV12-4	TRBD1	TRBJ1-5	CASGPGTGVQPQHF	TGTGCCAGCGGCCCCGGGACAGGAGTCCAGCCCCAGCATTTT
NA	TRBV10-3	NA	TRBJ2-7	CAIRTETYEQYF	TGTGCCATCAGGACAGAAACCTACGAGCAGTACTTC
NA	TRBV7-6	TRBD1	TRBJ2-1	CASSLGAPGQGNNEQFF	TGTGCCAGCAGCTTAGGGGCACCGGGACAGGGGAACAATGAGCAGTTCTTC
NA	TRBV7-9	NA	TRBJ1-1	CASSALGGHTEAFF	TGTGCCAGCAGCGCTTTGGGAGGCCACACTGAAGCTTTCTTT
NA	TRBV14	NA	TRBJ1-3	CASSHSGEGNTIYF	TGTGCCAGCAGCCACTCAGGCGAAGGAAACACCATATATTTT